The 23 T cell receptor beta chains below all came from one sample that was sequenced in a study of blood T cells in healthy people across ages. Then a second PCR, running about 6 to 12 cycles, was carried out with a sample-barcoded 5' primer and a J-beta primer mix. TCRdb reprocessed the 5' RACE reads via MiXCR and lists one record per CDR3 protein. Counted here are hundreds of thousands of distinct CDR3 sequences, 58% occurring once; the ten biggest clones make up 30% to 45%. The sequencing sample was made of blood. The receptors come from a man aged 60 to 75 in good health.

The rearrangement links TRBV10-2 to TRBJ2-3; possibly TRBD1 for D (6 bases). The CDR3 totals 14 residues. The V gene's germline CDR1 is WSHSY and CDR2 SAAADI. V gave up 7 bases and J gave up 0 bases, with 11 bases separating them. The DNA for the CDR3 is TGCGCCAGCACCACAGGGCACAGCACAGATACGCAGTATTTT. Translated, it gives CASTTGHSTDTQYF.

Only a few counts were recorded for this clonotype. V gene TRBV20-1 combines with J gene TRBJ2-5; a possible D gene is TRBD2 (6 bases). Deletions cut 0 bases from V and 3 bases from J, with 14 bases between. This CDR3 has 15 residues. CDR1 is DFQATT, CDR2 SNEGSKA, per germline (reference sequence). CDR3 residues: CSARDLREAEETQYF. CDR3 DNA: TGCAGTGCTAGAGATCTGCGGGAAGCAGAAGAGACCCAGTACTTC.

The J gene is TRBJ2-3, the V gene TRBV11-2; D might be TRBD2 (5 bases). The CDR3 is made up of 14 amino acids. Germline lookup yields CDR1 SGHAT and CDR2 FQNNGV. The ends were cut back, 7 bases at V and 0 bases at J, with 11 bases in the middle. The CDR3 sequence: CASNGRTSTDTQYF. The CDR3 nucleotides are TGTGCCAGCAATGGCCGGACTAGCACAGATACGCAGTATTTT.

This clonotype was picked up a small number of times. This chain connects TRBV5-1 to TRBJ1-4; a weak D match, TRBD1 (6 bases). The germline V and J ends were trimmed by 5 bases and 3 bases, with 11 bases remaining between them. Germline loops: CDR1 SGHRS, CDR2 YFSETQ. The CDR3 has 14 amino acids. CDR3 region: CASRPGASNEKLFF. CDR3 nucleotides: TGCGCCAGCAGACCAGGGGCGTCTAATGAAAAACTGTTTTTT. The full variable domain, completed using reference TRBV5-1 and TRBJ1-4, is KAGVTQTPRYLIKTRGQQVTLSCSPISGHRSVSWYQQTPGQGLQFLFEYFSETQRNKGNFPGRFSGRQFSNSRSEMNVSTLELGDSALYLCASRPGASNEKLFFGSGTQLSVL.

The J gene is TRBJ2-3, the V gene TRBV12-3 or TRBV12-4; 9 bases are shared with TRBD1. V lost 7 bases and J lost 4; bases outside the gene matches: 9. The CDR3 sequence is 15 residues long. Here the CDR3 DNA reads TGTGCCAGCACCTACAGGGGGCAAGTGGCAGATACGCAGTATTTT. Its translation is CASTYRGQVADTQYF.

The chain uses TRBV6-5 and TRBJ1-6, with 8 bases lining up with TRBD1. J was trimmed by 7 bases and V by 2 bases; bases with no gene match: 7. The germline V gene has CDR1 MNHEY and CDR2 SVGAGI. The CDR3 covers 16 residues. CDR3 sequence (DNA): TGTGCCAGCAGTTACCACGGACAGGGCGGAAATTCACCCCTCCACTTT. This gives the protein CASSYHGQGGNSPLHF.

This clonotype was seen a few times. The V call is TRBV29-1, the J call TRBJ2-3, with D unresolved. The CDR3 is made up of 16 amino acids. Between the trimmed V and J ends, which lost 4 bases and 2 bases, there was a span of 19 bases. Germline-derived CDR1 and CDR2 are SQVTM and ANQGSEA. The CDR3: CSVGLPSKMPTDTQYF. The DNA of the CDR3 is TGCAGCGTTGGCCTGCCGTCCAAAATGCCCACAGATACGCAGTATTTT.

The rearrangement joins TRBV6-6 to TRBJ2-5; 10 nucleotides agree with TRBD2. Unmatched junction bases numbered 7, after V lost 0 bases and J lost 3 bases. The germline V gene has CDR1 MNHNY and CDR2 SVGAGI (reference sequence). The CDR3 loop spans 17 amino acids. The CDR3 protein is CASSYSSGGTSKETQYF. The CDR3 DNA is TGTGCCAGCAGTTACTCTAGCGGGGGGACTTCGAAAGAGACCCAGTACTTC.

The CDR3 bases are TGCAGTGCTAGGTCACAGGGGGGTCAGCCCCAGCATTTT. Translation gives CSARSQGGQPQHF. The rearrangement links TRBV20-1 to TRBJ1-5; the match to TRBD1 covers 8 bases. This CDR3 has 13 residues. CDR1 and CDR2 (germline): DFQATT, SNEGSKA (reference sequence). Germline trimming cut 3 bases from V and 6 bases from J; bases unmatched to any gene: 4.

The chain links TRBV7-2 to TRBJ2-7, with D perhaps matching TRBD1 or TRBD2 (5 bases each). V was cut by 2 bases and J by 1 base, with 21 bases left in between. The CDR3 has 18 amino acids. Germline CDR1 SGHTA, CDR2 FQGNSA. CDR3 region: CASSLPILVGPKSYEQYF. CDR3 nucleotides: TGTGCCAGCAGCTTACCTATCTTGGTGGGACCCAAATCCTACGAGCAGTACTTC.

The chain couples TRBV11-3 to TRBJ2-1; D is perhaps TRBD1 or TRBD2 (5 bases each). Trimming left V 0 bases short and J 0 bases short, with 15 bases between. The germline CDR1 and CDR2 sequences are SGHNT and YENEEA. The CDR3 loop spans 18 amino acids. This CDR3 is CASSLDQGGSSSYNEQFF. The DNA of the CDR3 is TGTGCCAGCAGCTTAGATCAGGGCGGGTCGAGCTCCTACAATGAGCAGTTCTTC.

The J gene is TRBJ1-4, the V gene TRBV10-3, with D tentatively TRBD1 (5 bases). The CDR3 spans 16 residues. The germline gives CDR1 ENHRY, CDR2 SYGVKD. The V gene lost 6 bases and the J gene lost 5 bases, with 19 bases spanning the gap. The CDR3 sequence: CAISNTLGEGNEKLFF. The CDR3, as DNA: TGTGCCATCAGCAATACCCTAGGGGAGGGGAATGAAAAACTGTTTTTT.

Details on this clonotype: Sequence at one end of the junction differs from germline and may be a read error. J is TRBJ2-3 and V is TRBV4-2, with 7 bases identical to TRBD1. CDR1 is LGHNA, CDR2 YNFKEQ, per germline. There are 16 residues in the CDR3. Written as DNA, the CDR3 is TGTGCCAGTAGCCAAGGGGAGAGGGGGCTCACAGATACGCAGTATTTT. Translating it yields CASSQGERGLTDTQYF.

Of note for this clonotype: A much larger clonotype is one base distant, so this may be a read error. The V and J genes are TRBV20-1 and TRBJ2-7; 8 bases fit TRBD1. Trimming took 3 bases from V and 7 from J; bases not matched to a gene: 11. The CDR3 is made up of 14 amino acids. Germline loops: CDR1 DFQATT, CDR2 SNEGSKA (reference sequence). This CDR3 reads CSASPTGAVGEQYF. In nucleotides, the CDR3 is TGCAGTGCTAGCCCGACAGGGGCAGTAGGTGAGCAGTACTTC.

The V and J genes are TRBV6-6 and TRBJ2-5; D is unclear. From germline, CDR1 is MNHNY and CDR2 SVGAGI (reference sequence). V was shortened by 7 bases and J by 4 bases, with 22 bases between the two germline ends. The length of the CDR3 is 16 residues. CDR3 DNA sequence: TGTGCCAGCAAATGGTCTGATCGGGCCTACTCAGAGACCCAGTACTTC. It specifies CASKWSDRAYSETQYF.

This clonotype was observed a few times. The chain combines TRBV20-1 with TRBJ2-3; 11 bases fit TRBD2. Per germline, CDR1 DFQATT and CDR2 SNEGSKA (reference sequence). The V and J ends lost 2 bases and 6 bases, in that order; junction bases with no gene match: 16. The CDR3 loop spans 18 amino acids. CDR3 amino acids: CSARTYARLAGGGDTQYF. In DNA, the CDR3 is TGCAGTGCTAGAACCTACGCCCGTCTAGCGGGGGGAGGGGATACGCAGTATTTT.

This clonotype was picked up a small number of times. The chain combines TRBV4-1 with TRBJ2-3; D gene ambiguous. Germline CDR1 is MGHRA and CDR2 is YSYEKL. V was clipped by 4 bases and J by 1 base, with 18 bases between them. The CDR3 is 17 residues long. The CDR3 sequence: CASSLDGAVGRTDTQYF. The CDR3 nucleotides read TGCGCCAGCAGCCTCGATGGAGCTGTAGGGCGCACAGATACGCAGTATTTT.

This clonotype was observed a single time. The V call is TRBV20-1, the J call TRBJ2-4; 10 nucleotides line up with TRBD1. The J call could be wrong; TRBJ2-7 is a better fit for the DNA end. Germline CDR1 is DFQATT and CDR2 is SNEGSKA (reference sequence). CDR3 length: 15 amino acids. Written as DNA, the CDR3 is TGCAGTGCTAGAGATATAGGACAGGGGGCCTACGAGCAGTACTTC. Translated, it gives CSARDIGQGAYEQYF.

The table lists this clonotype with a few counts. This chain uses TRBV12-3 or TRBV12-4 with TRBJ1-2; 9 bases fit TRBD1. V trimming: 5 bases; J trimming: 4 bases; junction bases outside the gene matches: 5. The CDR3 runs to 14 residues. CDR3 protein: CASSTGTGLYGYTF. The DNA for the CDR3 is TGTGCCAGCAGTACCGGGACAGGGCTCTATGGCTACACCTTC.

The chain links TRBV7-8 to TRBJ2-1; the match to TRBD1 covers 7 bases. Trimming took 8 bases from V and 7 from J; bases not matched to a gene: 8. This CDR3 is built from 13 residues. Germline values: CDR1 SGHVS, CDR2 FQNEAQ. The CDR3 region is CASLGGLRNEQFF. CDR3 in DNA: TGTGCCAGCTTAGGGGGCCTCAGGAATGAGCAGTTCTTC.

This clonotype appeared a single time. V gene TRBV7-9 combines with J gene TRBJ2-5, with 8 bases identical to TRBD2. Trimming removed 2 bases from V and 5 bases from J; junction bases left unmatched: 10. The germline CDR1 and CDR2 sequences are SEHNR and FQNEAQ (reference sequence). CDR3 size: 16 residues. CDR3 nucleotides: TGTGCCAGCAGCTTAAACGGAGGGGCTAGCGGGGAGACCCAGTACTTC. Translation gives CASSLNGGASGETQYF.

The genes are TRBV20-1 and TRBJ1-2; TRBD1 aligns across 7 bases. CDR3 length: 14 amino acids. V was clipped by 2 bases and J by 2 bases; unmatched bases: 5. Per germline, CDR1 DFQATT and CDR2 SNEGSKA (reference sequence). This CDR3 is CSARTGQQNYGYTF. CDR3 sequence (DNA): TGCAGTGCTAGAACGGGACAGCAGAACTATGGCTACACCTTC.

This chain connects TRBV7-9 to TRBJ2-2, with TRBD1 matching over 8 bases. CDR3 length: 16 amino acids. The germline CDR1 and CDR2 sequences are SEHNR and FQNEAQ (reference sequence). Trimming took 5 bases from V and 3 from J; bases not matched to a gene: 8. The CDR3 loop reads CASSIRGLSDTGELFF. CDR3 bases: TGTGCCAGCAGCATCAGGGGGCTAAGTGACACCGGGGAGCTGTTTTTT.